These 3 T cell receptor beta chains came from one sample sequenced in a study of blood T cells in healthy people across ages. Through a sample-barcoded 5' primer and a J-beta primer mix, a second PCR was run for about 6 to 11 cycles. TCRdb reanalysed the 5' RACE reads using MiXCR and keeps one entry per CDR3 protein. The sample includes some 710,000 distinct CDR3 sequences, around 45% of them seen just once. The specimen was blood. Receptors were obtained from an elderly man in good health.

At least ten counts were recorded for this clonotype. The chain links TRBV29-1 to TRBJ1-2; D remains ambiguous. Per germline, CDR1 SQVTM and CDR2 ANQGSEA. The CDR3 extends over 12 amino acids. The V and J ends lost 4 bases and 4 bases respectively, with 10 bases between them. In nucleotides, the CDR3 is TGCAGCGTTGGTAATGGGGTCTATGGCTACACCTTC. It codes for CSVGNGVYGYTF.

This clonotype was counted ten times or more. The J gene is TRBJ1-2, the V gene TRBV6-2 or TRBV6-3; no clear D. V lost 5 bases and J 8 bases, leaving 9 bases between the germline ends. Germline loops: CDR1 MNHEY, CDR2 SVGEGT. CDR3 length: 11 amino acids. CDR3 amino acids: CASSAGVGYTF. Written as DNA, the CDR3 is TGTGCCAGCAGTGCTGGGGTCGGCTACACCTTC.

The V call is TRBV7-6, the J call TRBJ1-2, with D maybe TRBD1 (6 bases). CDR3 length equals 13 residues. Looked up from germline, CDR1 is SGHVS and CDR2 is FNYEAQ. V was pared by 4 bases and J by 6 bases, with 12 bases between. CDR3 residues: CASSSRGLDGYTF. CDR3 nucleotide sequence: TGTGCCAGCAGCTCCAGGGGTTTAGATGGCTACACCTTC.